This T cell receptor beta chain was sequenced for a study of regulatory dendritic cells for organ transplantation. Study-wide findings and caveats: Naive CD4+ and CD8+ repertoires were highly diverse; memory CD8+ was most oligoclonal.

The assay was immunoSEQ multiplex PCR, and TCRdb's table has in-frame clones only and misses some. The data contain fewer than 25,000 clones, about 85% of them singletons. Trimming at V came to 2 bases and at J to 8 bases, leaving 12 bases not matched to a gene. CDR3 length equals 16 residues. Germline CDR1 is GTSNPN and CDR2 is SVGIG (reference sequence). Sorted T cells were CFSE-labeled and cultured 4 to 5 days with allogeneic regulatory or mature dendritic cells at 1:10. This clone showed up just a few times. Its antigen is unknown. Sequencing used naive CD4+ T cells from blood cultured with dendritic cells. The subset denotes: CD45RA+ naive T cells. The TCR originated in a human donor in good health. This chain joins TRBV30 and TRBJ2-3; 11 nucleotides line up with TRBD2. The CDR3 reads CAWSRGPSGGRGTQYF. For the CDR3, the DNA is TGTGCCTGGAGTCGAGGACCTAGCGGGGGGCGAGGTACGCAGTATTTT.